This TCR beta chain was sequenced during a study of T cells in pancreatic ductal adenocarcinoma. Overall study findings and caveats: This surgical cohort overrepresents the minority presenting with early-stage disease. Blood clonality (about 0.069) did not differ significantly from tumor (about 0.12). Compared with tumor, blood showed more total productive templates and around 8.1-fold more clonotypes.

This CDR3 is built from 15 residues. V dropped 0 bases and J dropped 2 bases, with 9 bases sitting between them. Germline V gives CDR1 SGHAT, CDR2 FQNNGV. Libraries were prepared by immunoSEQ multiplex PCR; TCRdb keeps only in-frame clonotypes and omits some of them. The sample records roughly 10,000 clones, over 60% being singletons. To note about this clone: The antigen remains undetermined.

No neoadjuvant therapy was given to the selected pancreatic ductal adenocarcinoma patients before their surgery. Sequenced input: pancreatic tumor tissue. The J gene is TRBJ2-3, the V gene TRBV11-2; weak D call: TRBD1 (5 bases). This clonotype was sampled from a human donor with pancreatic ductal adenocarcinoma. The CDR3 region is CASSLDQGHTDTQYF. For the CDR3, the DNA is TGTGCCAGCAGCTTAGATCAGGGCCACACAGATACGCAGTATTTT.